What follows is one T cell receptor beta chain and its context. The sample originates from a study of T cell changes during pregnancy in multiple sclerosis. V was clipped by 4 bases and J by 5 bases, with 18 bases between them. CDR3 length: 16 amino acids. CDR1 is LNHDA and CDR2 is SQIVND in the germline V gene (reference sequence). The method was immunoSEQ multiplex PCR; TCRdb's version includes in-frame clones alone and lacks a portion of them. The data contain 78,000 or so clones, roughly nine tenths of them singletons. This specimen was peripheral blood, taken before pregnancy. The receptor was isolated from a female donor with multiple sclerosis, enrolled in a pregnancy study. The genes are TRBV19 and TRBJ2-1; a possible D gene is TRBD1 (6 bases). For the CDR3, the DNA is TGTGCCAGTAGTAGAGACAGGTCTGGTCGACACAATGAGCAGTTCTTC. Residues: CASSRDRSGRHNEQFF.